The next 30 T cell receptor beta chains were all read from a single sample in a study of T cell responses to AZD1222 COVID-19 vaccine (dated by TCRdb to the early 2020s). Libraries were made using the immunoSEQ multiplex PCR assay. TCRdb carries this immuneACCESS record with in-frame sequences only. Its versions omit some clonotypes, under half of them owing to an unresolved V gene in the studies checked, with the rest unexplained. The sample profile shows some 130,000 clones; 90% to 95% of them were found once. The ten biggest clones cover 1.5% to 2% of the sample. This specimen's time point label, interpreted: baseline before first vaccination. Sequencing used peripheral blood, obtained on day 0 of AZD1222 vaccination. The receptors shown here come from an adult in good health.

On this clone: A read error may account for a junction end that differs from germline. The chain is built from TRBV7-7 and TRBJ2-1; 7 bases line up with TRBD2. CDR1 is SSHAT and CDR2 is FNYEAQ in the germline V gene (reference sequence). The CDR3 extends over 15 amino acids. CDR3 sequence: CASSLGLAVLNEQFF. The CDR3 DNA reads as TGTGCTAGCAGCTTAGGGCTAGCGGTTTTGAATGAGCAGTTCTTC.

This chain uses TRBV5-6 with TRBJ2-7; 9 nucleotides agree with TRBD1. The germline gives CDR1 SGHDT, CDR2 YYEEEE. J lost 9 bases, V lost 2 bases, and 12 bases had no gene match. The length of the CDR3 is 15 residues. The CDR3 region is CASSFLGQGFGGQYF. The DNA for the CDR3 is TGTGCCAGCAGCTTCCTTGGACAGGGGTTTGGTGGGCAGTACTTC.

This chain uses TRBV30 with TRBJ1-2, with unresolved D. Trimming left V 3 bases short and J 4 bases short, with 21 bases between. The CDR3 loop spans 16 amino acids. Germline V gene sequence: CDR1 GTSNPN, CDR2 SVGIG (reference sequence). The DNA for the CDR3 is TGTGCCTGGAGCCAGGCCCGGAGAGGGCTGGGCTATGGCTACACCTTC. Protein product: CAWSQARRGLGYGYTF.

This chain connects TRBV5-1 to TRBJ1-2; D is uncertain. With 5 bases removed from V and 2 bases from J, the gap between germline ends came to 7 bases. This CDR3 is built from 12 residues. Germline assignment: CDR1 SGHRS and CDR2 YFSETQ. The CDR3 DNA is TGCGCCAGCAGTGAGGCAAACTATGGCTACACCTTC. It specifies CASSEANYGYTF.

The sample holds one count of this clone. This chain uses TRBV7-2 with TRBJ1-4; unclear D gene. Trimming removed 3 bases at V and 8 bases at J, with 10 bases between. Germline V gene lookup returns CDR1 SGHTA and CDR2 FQGNSA. The CDR3 is 13 residues long. The CDR3 loop is CASSFDPIEKLFF. The CDR3 DNA is TGTGCCAGCAGCTTCGACCCGATCGAAAAACTGTTTTTT.

The chain has TRBV25-1 and TRBJ1-2; D remains ambiguous. The CDR3 is 11 amino acids. The V end lost 10 bases, the J end lost 8 bases, and 14 bases lay between the germline ends. Germline V gene data show CDR1 as MGHDK and CDR2 as SYGVNS. This CDR3 is CATRRENGYTF. The DNA of the CDR3 is TGTGCCACCAGACGGGAAAACGGCTACACCTTC.

Worth noting for this clone: Other nucleotide sequences from this sample produce the same CDR3. This chain links TRBV5-6 with TRBJ2-1; D is unclear. The CDR3 consists of 13 residues. Germline CDR1 SGHDT, CDR2 YYEEEE. Trimming stripped 0 bases from V and 8 bases from J, with 9 bases between. Here the CDR3 reads CASSLGLEDEQFF. In nucleotides, the CDR3 is TGTGCCAGCAGCTTGGGCCTCGAGGATGAGCAGTTCTTC.

J is TRBJ2-1 and V is TRBV5-1; 14 bases agree with TRBD2. The CDR3 is 16 amino acids. V was pared by 0 bases and J by 10 bases, with 6 bases of the junction left unmatched. Per germline, CDR1 SGHRS and CDR2 YFSETQ. Here the CDR3 DNA reads TGCGCCAGCAGCTTGGTAGGGACTAGCGGGAGTAACGAGCAGTTCTTC. Protein: CASSLVGTSGSNEQFF.

The chain has TRBV7-3 and TRBJ1-5; 8 nucleotides match TRBD1. With 5 bases clipped from V and 0 bases from J, the junction kept 12 bases outside the gene matches. Germline assignment: CDR1 SGHTA and CDR2 FQGTGA. CDR3 size: 18 residues. This CDR3 reads CASSLDREGDYSNQPQHF. Here the CDR3 DNA reads TGTGCCAGCAGCCTGGACAGGGAAGGGGACTATAGCAATCAGCCCCAGCATTTT.

The chain employs TRBV6-5 and TRBJ1-1, with no clear D. The CDR3 runs to 12 residues. Germline lookup yields CDR1 MNHEY and CDR2 SVGAGI. V was trimmed by 7 bases and J by 4 bases, leaving 10 bases between them. This CDR3 reads CASIKGPTEAFF. The CDR3 bases are TGTGCCAGCATTAAAGGGCCCACTGAAGCTTTCTTT.

The chain has TRBV19 and TRBJ1-2; perhaps TRBD1 as D (6 bases). Germline V lookup: CDR1 LNHDA, CDR2 SQIVND (reference sequence). The V end lost 3 bases, the J end lost 8 bases, and 13 bases lay between the germline ends. The length of the CDR3 is 13 residues. The CDR3 nucleotides read TGTGCCAGTAGTATTTTACACAGGGACGGCTACACCTTC. Its translation: CASSILHRDGYTF.

This clone was seen a single time. Here the CDR3 reads CSVEGSQFPGELFF. The CDR3 DNA follows: TGCAGCGTTGAGGGCTCCCAGTTCCCCGGGGAGCTGTTTTTT. The chain combines TRBV29-1 with TRBJ2-2; the D is unclear. V was cut by 3 bases and J by 6 bases, with 14 bases left in between. CDR3 length: 14 residues. Germline-derived CDR1 and CDR2 are SQVTM and ANQGSEA.

The rearrangement uses TRBV5-8 and TRBJ1-1; no firm D call. The length of the CDR3 is 13 residues. Trimming left V 0 bases short and J 4 bases short, with 7 bases between. Germline V gene sequence: CDR1 SGHTS, CDR2 YDEGEE. The CDR3: CASSLVGSTEAFF. In DNA, the CDR3 is TGTGCCAGCAGCTTGGTCGGATCCACTGAAGCTTTCTTT.

The rearrangement uses TRBV7-8 and TRBJ2-6, with 8 bases identical to TRBD1. V gave up 1 base and J gave up 1 base; unmatched junction bases: 6. The CDR3 is 18 amino acids. The germline CDR1 and CDR2 sequences are SGHVS and FQNEAQ. CDR3 DNA: TGTGCCAGCAGCTTAGGACGGGACAGGCTATCTGGGGCCAACGTCCTGACTTTC. Its translation: CASSLGRDRLSGANVLTF.

The chain joins TRBV18 to TRBJ1-5; D is uncertain. The CDR3 has 12 residues. CDR1 is KGHSH, CDR2 LQKENI, per germline. V was clipped by 2 bases and J by 6 bases, with 5 bases between them. CDR3 loop: CASSPGRQPQHF. CDR3 nucleotide sequence: TGTGCCAGCTCACCAGGGCGTCAGCCCCAGCATTTT.

The chain employs TRBV5-6 and TRBJ1-1, with D maybe TRBD1 (6 bases). Germline V lookup: CDR1 SGHDT, CDR2 YYEEEE. V was clipped by 1 base and J by 4 bases, with 11 bases between them. CDR3 length: 14 residues. CDR3 sequence (DNA): TGTGCCAGCAGCTTGCCGGGGGCCGGCACTGAAGCTTTCTTT. Protein product: CASSLPGAGTEAFF.

The chain links TRBV4-2 to TRBJ1-2; TRBD1 might be the D (5 bases). The CDR3 totals 15 residues. The V end was cut by 1 base, the J end by 8 bases, with 17 bases between. Germline loops: CDR1 LGHNA, CDR2 YNFKEQ. CDR3 sequence (DNA): TGTGCCAGCAGCCAAGTGGGCCTGGGGGAGGAGGGCTACACCTTC. It specifies CASSQVGLGEEGYTF.

V gene TRBV14 combines with J gene TRBJ2-1; 7 bases are shared with TRBD2. Trimming took 5 bases from V and 6 from J; bases not matched to a gene: 4. The CDR3 has 13 amino acids. Per the germline V gene, CDR1 is SGHDN and CDR2 is FVKESK. CDR3 residues: CASSALAVNEQFF. The CDR3 DNA follows: TGTGCCAGCAGCGCGCTAGCGGTCAATGAGCAGTTCTTC.

The rearrangement uses TRBV2 and TRBJ2-5; 9 bases line up with TRBD2. In germline, CDR1 is SNHLY, CDR2 FYNNEI. V shed 5 bases and J 5 bases; nucleotides not matched to a gene: 9. The CDR3 covers 15 residues. DNA for the CDR3: TGTGCCAGCAGTTATAGCGGGAGAGTGGGGGAGACCCAGTACTTC. Protein: CASSYSGRVGETQYF.

The genes are TRBV30 and TRBJ1-1; D may be TRBD1 (5 bases). CDR1 GTSNPN and CDR2 SVGIG come from the germline V gene (reference sequence). This CDR3 is built from 13 residues. V was clipped by 4 bases and J by 7 bases, with 16 bases between them. CDR3 in DNA: TGTGCCTGGATCGGTGAGGGGTTCCATGAAGCTTTCTTT. As protein: CAWIGEGFHEAFF.

The chain joins TRBV7-6 to TRBJ2-7, with D uncertain. Germline V lookup: CDR1 SGHVS, CDR2 FNYEAQ. The CDR3 consists of 15 residues. The V and J ends lost 1 base and 2 bases respectively, with 12 bases between them. CDR3 residues: CASSLEARQTYEQYF. CDR3 DNA: TGTGCCAGCAGCTTAGAGGCCAGGCAAACCTACGAGCAGTACTTC.

This chain connects TRBV27 to TRBJ1-3; 8 bases are shared with TRBD1. The germline V gene encodes CDR1 MNHEY and CDR2 SMNVEV (reference sequence). CDR3 length equals 15 residues. Unmatched junction bases numbered 5, after V lost 3 bases and J lost 4 bases. In nucleotides, the CDR3 is TGTGCCAGCAGTTTCCAGGGGGCAGGGGGAAACACCATATATTTT. Amino acids: CASSFQGAGGNTIYF.

The chain recombines TRBV19 with TRBJ2-7, with 8 bases lining up with TRBD1. The trim removed 11 bases at V and 3 bases at J, leaving 9 bases unmatched. Germline CDR1 and CDR2: LNHDA and SQIVND (reference sequence). This CDR3 has 13 amino acids. This chain's CDR3 is CACRGQVDYEQYF. In nucleotides, the CDR3 is TGTGCCTGCCGGGGACAGGTTGACTACGAGCAGTACTTC.

The CDR3 nucleotides are TGTGCCAGCAGTTTAGGAGCTAGCGGGAAATACTCCTACGAGCAGTACTTC. Translation: CASSLGASGKYSYEQYF. The V and J genes are TRBV28 and TRBJ2-7; TRBD2 matches at 9 bases. The germline V gene encodes CDR1 MDHEN and CDR2 SYDVKM. CDR3 size: 17 residues. V dropped 2 bases and J dropped 0; count of bases not matched to a gene: 8.

This chain uses TRBV28 with TRBJ2-7; D gene uncertain. V was trimmed by 6 bases and J by 0 bases, leaving 6 bases between them. Germline V gene lookup returns CDR1 MDHEN and CDR2 SYDVKM. This CDR3 spans 12 amino acids. CDR3 protein: CASRVSSYEQYF. CDR3 bases: TGTGCCAGCAGGGTAAGCTCCTACGAGCAGTACTTC.

This chain connects TRBV20-1 to TRBJ2-1; the D gene is possibly TRBD1 (5 bases). V shed 3 bases and J shed 2 bases, with 11 bases lying between them. There are 14 residues in the CDR3. CDR1 is DFQATT, CDR2 SNEGSKA, per germline (reference sequence). The CDR3 region is CSASEPDTYNEQFF. As DNA, the CDR3 is TGCAGTGCTAGTGAGCCGGACACCTACAATGAGCAGTTCTTC.

This chain connects TRBV4-3 to TRBJ1-1, with D possibly matching TRBD1 (5 bases). CDR3 length: 15 residues. Deletions cut 0 bases from V and 1 base from J, with 9 bases between. CDR1 and CDR2 (germline): LGHNA, YSLEER. The CDR3 region is CASSQDGRGNTEAFF. In nucleotides, the CDR3 is TGCGCCAGCAGCCAAGATGGGAGGGGGAACACTGAAGCTTTCTTT.

The gene calls are TRBV24-1 and TRBJ1-2; no firm D call. The CDR3 length is 14 residues. The germline V gene has CDR1 KGHDR and CDR2 SFDVKD. The V gene lost 3 bases and the J gene lost 4 bases, with 11 bases spanning the gap. In DNA form, the CDR3 reads TGTGCCACCAGTGATGGGGAAGTTGGCTATGGCTACACCTTC. Its protein is CATSDGEVGYGYTF.

The gene calls are TRBV9 and TRBJ1-1; 9 nucleotides match TRBD1. Germline V gives CDR1 SGDLS, CDR2 YYNGEE. The CDR3 sequence is 15 residues long. V lost 2 bases, J lost 4 bases, and 6 bases stayed unmatched. For the CDR3, the DNA is TGTGCCAGCAGCGTTGGGAAGACAGGGGGCACTGAAGCTTTCTTT. Residues: CASSVGKTGGTEAFF. The complete variable domain, with remaining parts taken from reference TRBV9 and TRBJ1-1, reads DSGVTQTPKHLITATGQRVTLRCSPRSGDLSVYWYQQSLDQGLQFLIQYYNGEERAKGNILERFSAQQFPDLHSELNLSSLELGDSALYFCASSVGKTGGTEAFFGQGTRLTVV.

On this clone itself: One end of the junction varies from germline; a read error may be responsible. This chain connects TRBV27 to TRBJ2-1, with TRBD2 as a possible D gene (6 bases). This CDR3 spans 12 amino acids. Germline CDR1 is MNHEY and CDR2 is SMNVEV (reference sequence). CDR3 amino acids: CASSFRELNLVF. Written as DNA, the CDR3 is TGTGCCAGCAGTTTCCGGGAGCTTAATCTTGTCTTC.